This T cell receptor (beta chain) is from a study of T cell responses to AZD1222 COVID-19 vaccine. As regards this clone: Other nucleotide sequences in the sample specify the same CDR3.

The CDR3 consists of 13 residues. CDR1 and CDR2 from the germline V gene are SGHTA and FQGTGA. Trimming stripped 2 bases from V and 1 base from J, with 5 bases between. TCRdb's copy holds only in-frame clones and misses some; the assay was immunoSEQ multiplex PCR. This table has tens of thousands of clones, over 80% appearing once. The chain has TRBV7-3 and TRBJ1-1; D not resolved. The sequence was obtained from an adult in good health. The sequences come from peripheral blood, collected on day 0 of AZD1222 vaccination. The CDR3 here is CASSLQENTEAFF. CDR3 DNA: TGTGCCAGCAGCTTACAGGAGAACACTGAAGCTTTCTTT.